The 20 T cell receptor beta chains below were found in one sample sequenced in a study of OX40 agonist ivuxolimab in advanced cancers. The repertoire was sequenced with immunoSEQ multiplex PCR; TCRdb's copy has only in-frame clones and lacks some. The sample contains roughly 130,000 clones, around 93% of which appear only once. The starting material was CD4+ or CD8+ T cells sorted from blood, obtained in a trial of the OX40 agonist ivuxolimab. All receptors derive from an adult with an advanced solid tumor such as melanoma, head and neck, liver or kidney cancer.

The CDR3 sequence is CASSPLMGNTEAFF. The DNA of the CDR3 is TGTGCCAGCAGTCCTCTCATGGGGAACACTGAAGCTTTCTTT. The rearrangement uses TRBV2 and TRBJ1-1; D gene unclear. The V end lost 5 bases, the J end lost 1 base, and 11 bases lay between the germline ends. There are 14 residues in the CDR3. Looked up from germline, CDR1 is SNHLY and CDR2 is FYNNEI.

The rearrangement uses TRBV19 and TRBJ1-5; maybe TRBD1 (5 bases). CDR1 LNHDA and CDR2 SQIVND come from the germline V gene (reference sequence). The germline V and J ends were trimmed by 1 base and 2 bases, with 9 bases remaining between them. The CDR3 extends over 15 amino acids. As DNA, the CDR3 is TGTGCCAGTAGTATAGCGGGGGGGGGCAATCAGCCCCAGCATTTT. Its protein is CASSIAGGGNQPQHF.

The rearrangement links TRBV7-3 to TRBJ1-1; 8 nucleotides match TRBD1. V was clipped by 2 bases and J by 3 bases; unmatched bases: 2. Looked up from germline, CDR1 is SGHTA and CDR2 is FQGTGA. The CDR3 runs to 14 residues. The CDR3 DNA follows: TGTGCCAGCAGCTTATCAGGGGGCGACACTGAAGCTTTCTTT. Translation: CASSLSGGDTEAFF.

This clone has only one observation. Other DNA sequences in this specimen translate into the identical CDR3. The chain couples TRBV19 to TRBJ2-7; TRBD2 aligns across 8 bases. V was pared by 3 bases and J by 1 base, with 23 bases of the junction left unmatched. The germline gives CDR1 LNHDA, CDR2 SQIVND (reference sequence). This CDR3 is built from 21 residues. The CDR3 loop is CASSIRALWGTSLGGSYEQYF. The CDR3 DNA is TGTGCCAGTAGTATTCGGGCGCTCTGGGGGACTAGTCTTGGGGGTTCCTACGAGCAGTACTTC.

This chain's CDR3 is CASSLEGRGRLGAFF. The CDR3 DNA sequence: TGTGCCAGCAGCTTAGAGGGCAGGGGGCGACTAGGAGCTTTCTTT. The chain couples TRBV7-3 to TRBJ1-1, with 8 positions matching TRBD1. V lost 2 bases to trimming and J lost 10 bases; unmatched junction nucleotides: 12. The length of the CDR3 is 15 residues. Looked up from germline, CDR1 is SGHTA and CDR2 is FQGTGA.

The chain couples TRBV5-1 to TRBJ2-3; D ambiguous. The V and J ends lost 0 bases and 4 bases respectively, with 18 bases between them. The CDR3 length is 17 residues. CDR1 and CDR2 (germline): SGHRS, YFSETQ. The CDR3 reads CASSLDVSWATPDTQYF. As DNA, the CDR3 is TGCGCCAGCAGCTTGGATGTAAGTTGGGCCACCCCAGATACGCAGTATTTT.

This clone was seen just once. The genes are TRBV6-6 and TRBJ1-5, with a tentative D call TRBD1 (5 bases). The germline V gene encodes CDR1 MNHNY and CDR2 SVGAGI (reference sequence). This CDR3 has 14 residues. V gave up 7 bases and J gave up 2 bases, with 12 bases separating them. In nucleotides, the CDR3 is TGTGCCAGCAAACAGGACGGGGGCAATCAGCCCCAGCATTTT. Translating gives CASKQDGGNQPQHF.

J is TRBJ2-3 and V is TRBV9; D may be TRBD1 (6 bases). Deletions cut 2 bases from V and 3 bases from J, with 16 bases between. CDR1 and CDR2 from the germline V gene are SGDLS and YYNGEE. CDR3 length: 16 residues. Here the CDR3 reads CASSVSDGDNTDTQYF. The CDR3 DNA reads TGTGCCAGCAGCGTTTCGGATGGGGACAATACAGATACGCAGTATTTT.

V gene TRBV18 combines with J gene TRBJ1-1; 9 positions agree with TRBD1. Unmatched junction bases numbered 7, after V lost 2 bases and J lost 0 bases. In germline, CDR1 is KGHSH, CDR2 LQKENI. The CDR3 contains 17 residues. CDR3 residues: CASSPAGTGYLNTEAFF. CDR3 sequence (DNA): TGTGCCAGCTCACCAGCCGGGACAGGGTATTTGAACACTGAAGCTTTCTTT.

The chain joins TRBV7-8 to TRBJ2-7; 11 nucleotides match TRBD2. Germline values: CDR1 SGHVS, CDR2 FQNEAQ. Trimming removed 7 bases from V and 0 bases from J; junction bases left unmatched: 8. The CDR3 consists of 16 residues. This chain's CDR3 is CASTKVGLADSYEQYF. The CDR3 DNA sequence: TGTGCCAGCACCAAAGTGGGACTAGCGGACTCCTACGAGCAGTACTTC.

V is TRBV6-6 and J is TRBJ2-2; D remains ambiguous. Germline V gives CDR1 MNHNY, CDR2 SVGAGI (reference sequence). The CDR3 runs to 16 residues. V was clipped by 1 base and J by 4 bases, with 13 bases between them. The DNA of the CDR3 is TGTGCCAGCAGTTACTTTAGGAGAGGCGCCACCGGGGAGCTGTTTTTT. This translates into CASSYFRRGATGELFF.

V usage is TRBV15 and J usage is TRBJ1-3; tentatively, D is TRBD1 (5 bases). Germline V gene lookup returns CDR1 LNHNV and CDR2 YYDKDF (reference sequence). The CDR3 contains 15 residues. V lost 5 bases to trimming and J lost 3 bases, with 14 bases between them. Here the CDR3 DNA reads TGTGCCACCAGCGGCGGCCAGGGACGTGGAAACACCATATATTTT. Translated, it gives CATSGGQGRGNTIYF. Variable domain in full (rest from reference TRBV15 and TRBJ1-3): DAMVIQNPRYQVTQFGKPVTLSCSQTLNHNVMYWYQQKSSQAPKLLFHYYDKDFNNEADTPDNFQSRRPNTSFCFLDIRSPGLGDTAMYLCATSGGQGRGNTIYFGEGSWLTVV.

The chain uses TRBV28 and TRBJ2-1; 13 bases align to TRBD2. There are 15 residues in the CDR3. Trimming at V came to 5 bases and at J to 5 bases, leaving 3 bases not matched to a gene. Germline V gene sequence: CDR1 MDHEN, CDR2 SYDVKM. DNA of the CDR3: TGTGCCAGCAGTCAGGGACTAGCGGGAAACAATGAGCAGTTCTTC. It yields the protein CASSQGLAGNNEQFF. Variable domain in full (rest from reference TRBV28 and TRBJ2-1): DVKVTQSSRYLVKRTGEKVFLECVQDMDHENMFWYRQDPGLGLRLIYFSYDVKMKEKGDIPEGYSVSREKKERFSLILESASTNQTSMYLCASSQGLAGNNEQFFGPGTRLTVL.

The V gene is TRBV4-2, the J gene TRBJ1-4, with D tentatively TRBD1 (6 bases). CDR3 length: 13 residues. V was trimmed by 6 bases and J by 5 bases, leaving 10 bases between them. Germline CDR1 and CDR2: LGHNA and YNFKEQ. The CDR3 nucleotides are TGTGCCAGCAGAAGGACAGAAAATGAAAAACTGTTTTTT. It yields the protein CASRRTENEKLFF.

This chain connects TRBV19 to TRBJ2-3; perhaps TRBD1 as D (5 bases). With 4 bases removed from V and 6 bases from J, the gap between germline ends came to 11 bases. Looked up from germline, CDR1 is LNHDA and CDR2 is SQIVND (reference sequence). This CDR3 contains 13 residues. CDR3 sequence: CASSSRDVDTQYF. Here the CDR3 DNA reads TGTGCCAGTAGTAGCAGGGATGTGGATACGCAGTATTTT.

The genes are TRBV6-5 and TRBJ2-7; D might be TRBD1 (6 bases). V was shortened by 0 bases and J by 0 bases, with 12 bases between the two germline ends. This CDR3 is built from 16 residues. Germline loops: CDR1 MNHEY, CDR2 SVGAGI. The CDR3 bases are TGTGCCAGCAGTTACTCGAGGACAGCCAGCTCCTACGAGCAGTACTTC. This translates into CASSYSRTASSYEQYF.

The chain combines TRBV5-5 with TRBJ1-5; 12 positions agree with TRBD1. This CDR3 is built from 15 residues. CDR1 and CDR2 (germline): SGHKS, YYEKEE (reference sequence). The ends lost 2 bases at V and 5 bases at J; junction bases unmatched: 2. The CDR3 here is CASSLGDRGHQPQHF. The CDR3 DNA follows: TGTGCCAGCAGCTTAGGGGACAGGGGGCATCAGCCCCAGCATTTT.

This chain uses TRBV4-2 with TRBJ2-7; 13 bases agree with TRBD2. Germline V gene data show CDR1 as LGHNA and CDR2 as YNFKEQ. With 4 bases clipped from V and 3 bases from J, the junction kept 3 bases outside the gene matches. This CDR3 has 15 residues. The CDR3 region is CASSLRTSGGYEQYF. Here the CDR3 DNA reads TGTGCCAGCAGCCTACGGACTAGCGGGGGCTACGAGCAGTACTTC.

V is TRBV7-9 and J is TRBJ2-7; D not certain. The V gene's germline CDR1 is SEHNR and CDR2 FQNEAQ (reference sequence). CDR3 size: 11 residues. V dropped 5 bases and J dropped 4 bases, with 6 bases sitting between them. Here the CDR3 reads CASSLQYEQYF. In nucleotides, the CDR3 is TGTGCCAGCAGCCTTCAGTACGAGCAGTACTTC.

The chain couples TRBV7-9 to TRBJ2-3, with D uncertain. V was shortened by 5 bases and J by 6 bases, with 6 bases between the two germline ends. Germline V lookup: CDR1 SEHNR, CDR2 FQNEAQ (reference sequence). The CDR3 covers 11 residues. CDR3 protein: CASSQGDTQYF. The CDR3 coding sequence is TGTGCCAGCAGCCAAGGGGATACGCAGTATTTT.